Included here is one T cell receptor beta chain sequence, with context. The data stem from a study of blood T cell repertoires in COVID-19. Libraries were prepared by immunoSEQ multiplex PCR; TCRdb keeps only in-frame clonotypes and omits some of them. The sample shows about 120,000 clones, about nine tenths of them seen only once. This clonotype was sampled from a human donor in a cohort sampled during active COVID-19. The specimen was peripheral blood.

The CDR3 nucleotides read TGTGCCAGCAGCTTAGAACGTCGAGAGGAGCAGTACTTC. It translates to CASSLERREEQYF. The rearrangement links TRBV11-2 to TRBJ2-7, with D unclear. CDR1 and CDR2 (germline): SGHAT, FQNNGV. The CDR3 runs 13 residues. Trimming pared 0 bases from V and 7 bases from J, leaving 10 bases between.